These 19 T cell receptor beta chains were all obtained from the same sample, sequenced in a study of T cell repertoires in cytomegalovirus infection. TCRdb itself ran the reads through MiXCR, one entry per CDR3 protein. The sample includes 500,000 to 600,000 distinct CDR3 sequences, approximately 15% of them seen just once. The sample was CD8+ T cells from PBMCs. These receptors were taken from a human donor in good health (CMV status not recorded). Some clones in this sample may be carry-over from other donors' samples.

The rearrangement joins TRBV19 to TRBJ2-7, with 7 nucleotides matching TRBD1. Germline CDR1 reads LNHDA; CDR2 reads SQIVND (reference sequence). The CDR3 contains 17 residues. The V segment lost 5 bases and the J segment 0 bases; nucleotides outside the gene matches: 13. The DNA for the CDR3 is TGTGCCAGTAGTCCCACGTCCGGGACAGAGAGCTCCTACGAGCAGTACTTC. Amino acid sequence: CASSPTSGTESSYEQYF.

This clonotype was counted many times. The CDR3 protein is CASSQDPGDAGELFF. The CDR3 DNA reads as TGCGCCAGCAGCCAAGATCCGGGCGACGCCGGGGAGCTGTTTTTT. The chain couples TRBV4-1 to TRBJ2-2; D gene ambiguous. The CDR3 sequence is 15 residues long. V shed 0 bases and J shed 6 bases, with 11 bases lying between them. Germline lookup yields CDR1 MGHRA and CDR2 YSYEKL.

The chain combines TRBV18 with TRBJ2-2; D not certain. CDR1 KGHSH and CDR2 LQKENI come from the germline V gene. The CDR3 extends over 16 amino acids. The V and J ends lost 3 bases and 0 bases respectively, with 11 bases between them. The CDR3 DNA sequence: TGTGCCAGCTCACCCAAGAAGGGATCGAACACCGGGGAGCTGTTTTTT. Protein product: CASSPKKGSNTGELFF.

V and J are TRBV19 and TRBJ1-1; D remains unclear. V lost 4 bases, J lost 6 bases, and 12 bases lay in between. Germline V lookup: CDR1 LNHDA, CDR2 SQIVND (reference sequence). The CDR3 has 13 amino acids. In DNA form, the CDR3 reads TGTGCCAGTAGTACATCACCCGACCCTGAAGCTTTCTTT. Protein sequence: CASSTSPDPEAFF.

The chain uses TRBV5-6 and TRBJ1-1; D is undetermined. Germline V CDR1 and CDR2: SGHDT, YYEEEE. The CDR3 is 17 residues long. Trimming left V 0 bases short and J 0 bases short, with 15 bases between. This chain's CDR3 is CASSLVEADTLNTEAFF. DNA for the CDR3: TGTGCCAGCAGCTTGGTGGAGGCAGATACCTTGAACACTGAAGCTTTCTTT.

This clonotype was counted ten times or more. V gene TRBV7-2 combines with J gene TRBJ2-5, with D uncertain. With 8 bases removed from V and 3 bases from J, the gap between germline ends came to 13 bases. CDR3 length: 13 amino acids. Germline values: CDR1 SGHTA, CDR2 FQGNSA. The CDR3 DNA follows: TGTGCCAGCGGCCCCCCTGGGGAAGAGACCCAGTACTTC. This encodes CASGPPGEETQYF. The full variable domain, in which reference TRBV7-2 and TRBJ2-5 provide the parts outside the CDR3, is GAGVSQSPSNKVTEKGKDVELRCDPISGHTALYWYRQSLGQGLEFLIYFQGNSAPDKSGLPSDRFSAERTGGSVSTLTIQRTQQEDSAVYLCASGPPGEETQYFGPGTRLLVL.

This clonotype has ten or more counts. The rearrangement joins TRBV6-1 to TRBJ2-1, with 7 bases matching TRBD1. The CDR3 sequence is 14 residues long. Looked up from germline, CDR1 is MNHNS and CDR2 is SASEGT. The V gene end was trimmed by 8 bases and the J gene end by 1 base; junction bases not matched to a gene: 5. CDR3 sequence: CASATGASYNEQFF. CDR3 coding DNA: TGTGCCAGCGCTACAGGGGCATCCTACAATGAGCAGTTCTTC.

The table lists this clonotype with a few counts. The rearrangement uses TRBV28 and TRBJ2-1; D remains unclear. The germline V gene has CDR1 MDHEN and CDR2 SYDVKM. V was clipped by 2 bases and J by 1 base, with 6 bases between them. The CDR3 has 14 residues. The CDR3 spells CASSLEDSYNEQFF. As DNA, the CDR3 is TGTGCCAGCAGTTTAGAGGATTCCTACAATGAGCAGTTCTTC.

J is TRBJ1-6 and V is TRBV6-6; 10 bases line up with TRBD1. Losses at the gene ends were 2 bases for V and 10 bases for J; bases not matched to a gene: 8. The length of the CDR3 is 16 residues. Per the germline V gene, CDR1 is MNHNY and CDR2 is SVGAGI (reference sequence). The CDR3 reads CASSYRDRGGNSPLHF. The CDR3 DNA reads TGTGCCAGCAGTTACAGGGACAGGGGAGGGAACTCACCCCTCCACTTT.

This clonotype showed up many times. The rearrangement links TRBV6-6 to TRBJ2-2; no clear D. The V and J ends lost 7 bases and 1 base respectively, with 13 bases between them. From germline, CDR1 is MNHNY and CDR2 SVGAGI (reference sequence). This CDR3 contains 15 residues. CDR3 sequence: CASTSRAWNTGELFF. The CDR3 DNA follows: TGTGCCAGCACCTCCCGGGCCTGGAACACCGGGGAGCTGTTTTTT.

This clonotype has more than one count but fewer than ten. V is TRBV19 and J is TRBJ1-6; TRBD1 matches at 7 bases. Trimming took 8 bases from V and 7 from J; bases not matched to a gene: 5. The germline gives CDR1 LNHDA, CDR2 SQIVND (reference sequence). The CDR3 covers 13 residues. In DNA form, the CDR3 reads TGTGCCAGTTCGGGGACAGTCAATTCACCCCTCCACTTT. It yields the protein CASSGTVNSPLHF.

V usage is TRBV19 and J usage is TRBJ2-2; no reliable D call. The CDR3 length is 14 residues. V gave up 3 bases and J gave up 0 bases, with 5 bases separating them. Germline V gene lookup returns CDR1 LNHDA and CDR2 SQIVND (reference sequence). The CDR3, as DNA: TGTGCCAGTAGTATTTGGGCGAACACCGGGGAGCTGTTTTTT. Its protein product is CASSIWANTGELFF.

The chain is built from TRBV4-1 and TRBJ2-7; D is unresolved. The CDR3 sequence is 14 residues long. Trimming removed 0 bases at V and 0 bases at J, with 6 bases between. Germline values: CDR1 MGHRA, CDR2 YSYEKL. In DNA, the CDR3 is TGCGCCAGCAGCCAAGAGGGGATCTCCTACGAGCAGTACTTC. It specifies CASSQEGISYEQYF.

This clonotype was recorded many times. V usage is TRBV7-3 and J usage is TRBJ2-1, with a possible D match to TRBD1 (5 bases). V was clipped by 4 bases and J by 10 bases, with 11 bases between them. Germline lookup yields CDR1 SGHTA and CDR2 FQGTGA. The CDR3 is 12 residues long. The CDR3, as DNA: TGTGCCAGCAGCTCTTATACAGGAGAGCAGTTCTTC. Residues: CASSSYTGEQFF.

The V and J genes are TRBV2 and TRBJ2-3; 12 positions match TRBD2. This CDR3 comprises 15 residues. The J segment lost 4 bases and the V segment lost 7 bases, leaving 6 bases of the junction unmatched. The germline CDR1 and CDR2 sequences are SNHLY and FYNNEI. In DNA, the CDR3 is TGTGCCAGCACCCGGACTAGCGGGGCATCAGATACGCAGTATTTT. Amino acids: CASTRTSGASDTQYF.

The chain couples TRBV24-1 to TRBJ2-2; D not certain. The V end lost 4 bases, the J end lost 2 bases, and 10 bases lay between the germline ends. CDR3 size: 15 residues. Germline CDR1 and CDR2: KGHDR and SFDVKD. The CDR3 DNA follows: TGTGCCACCAGTGAAGACCGCTTAAACACCGGGGAGCTGTTTTTT. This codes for CATSEDRLNTGELFF.

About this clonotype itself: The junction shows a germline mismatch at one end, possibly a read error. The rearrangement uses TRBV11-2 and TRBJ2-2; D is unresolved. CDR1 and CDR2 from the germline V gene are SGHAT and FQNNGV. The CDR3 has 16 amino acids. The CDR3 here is CASSFVRALNTGELFF. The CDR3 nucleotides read TGTGCAAGCAGCTTCGTGCGTGCCCTGAACACCGGGGAGCTGTTTTTT. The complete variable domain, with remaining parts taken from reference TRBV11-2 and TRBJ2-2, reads EAGVAQSPRYKIIEKRQSVAFWCNPISGHATLYWYQQILGQGPKLLIQFQNNGVVDDSQLPKDRFSAERLKGVDSTLKIQPAKLEDSAVYLCASSFVRALNTGELFFGEGSRLTVL.

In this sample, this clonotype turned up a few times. CDR3 nucleotide sequence: TGCAGCGTTGATGGATCCGGGACTAGCAGCTACGAGCAGTACTTC. Residues: CSVDGSGTSSYEQYF. The gene calls are TRBV29-1 and TRBJ2-7; TRBD2 aligns across 9 bases. The CDR3 covers 15 residues. Germline V gene sequence: CDR1 SQVTM, CDR2 ANQGSEA. With V trimmed by 3 bases and J by 3 bases, 9 bases remained unmatched.

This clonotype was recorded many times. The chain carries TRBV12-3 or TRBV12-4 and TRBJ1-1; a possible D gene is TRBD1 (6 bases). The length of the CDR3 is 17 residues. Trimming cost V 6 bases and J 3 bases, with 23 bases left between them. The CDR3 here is CASSIRGSRSRDTEAFF. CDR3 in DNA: TGTGCCAGCAGCATCAGGGGCTCCCGTTCCCGGGACACTGAAGCTTTCTTT.